These 17 T cell receptor beta chains were all obtained from the same sample, sequenced in a study of CD8+ T cells in alopecia areata. Following RNA extraction, reverse transcription yielded cDNA that acted as the sequencing template. TCRdb's table, derived via immunoSEQ multiplex PCR, lists solely in-frame clones and lacks some. The table lists 200,000 or so clones, roughly 60% of them singletons. The sample's treatment: oral pan-JAK inhibitor, 5-10 mg twice daily. This sample comprised CD4+ T cells sorted from blood, obtained at week 24, from a patient treated with tofacitinib. The receptors stem from a human donor with alopecia areata.

This clone appeared a single time. This chain uses TRBV14 with TRBJ2-4; a possible D gene is TRBD1 (6 bases). The CDR3 is 13 amino acids. Germline CDR1 reads SGHDN; CDR2 reads FVKESK. Trimming removed 6 bases from V and 9 bases from J, with 15 bases in between. CDR3 sequence: CASRRQASGIQYF. CDR3 sequence (DNA): TGTGCCAGCAGACGACAGGCCTCCGGCATTCAGTACTTC.

The chain couples TRBV4-2 to TRBJ1-3; 7 bases map to TRBD1. Looked up from germline, CDR1 is LGHNA and CDR2 is YNFKEQ. V gave up 5 bases and J gave up 0 bases; unmatched junction bases: 10. This CDR3 comprises 17 residues. CDR3 nucleotide sequence: TGTGCCAGCAGCTTGTACGCGACAGGGTCCTCTGGAAACACCATATATTTT. Translated, it gives CASSLYATGSSGNTIYF.

The chain joins TRBV11-2 to TRBJ2-5; TRBD2 matches at 10 bases. V was clipped by 5 bases and J by 4 bases; unmatched bases: 10. CDR1 and CDR2 from the germline V gene are SGHAT and FQNNGV. CDR3 length equals 16 residues. This chain's CDR3 is CASSRTWASGRETQYF. The CDR3 DNA reads TGTGCCAGCAGCCGAACGTGGGCTAGCGGGAGAGAGACCCAGTACTTC.

This clone was seen a few times. The chain joins TRBV7-2 to TRBJ2-7; 10 positions match TRBD2. Unmatched junction bases numbered 6, after V lost 4 bases and J lost 3 bases. The germline V gene encodes CDR1 SGHTA and CDR2 FQGNSA. The CDR3 runs to 15 residues. The CDR3 coding sequence is TGTGCCAGCAGCTCGGGCGTAGCGGGGGGCTACGAGCAGTACTTC. It encodes CASSSGVAGGYEQYF.

The rearrangement uses TRBV27 and TRBJ1-2; tentatively, D is TRBD1 (5 bases). Germline-derived CDR1 and CDR2 are MNHEY and SMNVEV (reference sequence). The CDR3 extends over 14 amino acids. The V and J ends lost 6 bases and 8 bases respectively, with 19 bases between them. CDR3 region: CASSPARTTGGYTF. The DNA for the CDR3 is TGTGCCAGCAGCCCCGCCCGGACAACGGGAGGCTACACCTTC.

This clone was seen a few times. V usage is TRBV5-1 and J usage is TRBJ1-1; D possibly corresponds to TRBD1 (5 bases). The germline V gene encodes CDR1 SGHRS and CDR2 YFSETQ. This CDR3 spans 15 amino acids. Deletions cut 4 bases from V and 7 bases from J, with 20 bases between. CDR3 loop: CASSAGQLSKGEAFF. For the CDR3, the DNA is TGCGCCAGCAGCGCCGGACAATTATCAAAGGGTGAAGCTTTCTTT. Looking up the rest from reference TRBV5-1 and TRBJ1-1 gives the full variable domain: KAGVTQTPRYLIKTRGQQVTLSCSPISGHRSVSWYQQTPGQGLQFLFEYFSETQRNKGNFPGRFSGRQFSNSRSEMNVSTLELGDSALYLCASSAGQLSKGEAFFGQGTRLTVV.

V and J are TRBV7-2 and TRBJ2-5; either TRBD1 or TRBD2 may supply D (5 bases each). The J call may be wrong; the DNA end is better matched by TRBJ2-7. Germline loops: CDR1 SGHTA, CDR2 FQGNSA. The CDR3 extends over 14 amino acids. The CDR3 spells CASSLPGRSYEQYF. The CDR3 bases are TGTGCCAGCAGCTTGCCGGGGCGCTCCTACGAGCAGTACTTC.

The CDR3 is CASKGQGETEAFF. The DNA of the CDR3 is TGTGCCAGCAAGGGACAGGGGGAGACTGAAGCTTTCTTT. This rearrangement joins TRBV2 to TRBJ1-1, with 11 nucleotides matching TRBD1. The CDR3 is made up of 13 amino acids. V trimming: 7 bases; J trimming: 5 bases; junction bases outside the gene matches: 3. Germline values: CDR1 SNHLY, CDR2 FYNNEI.

The V call is TRBV4-3, the J call TRBJ2-7; no clear D gene. The germline gives CDR1 LGHNA, CDR2 YSLEER. V was clipped by 1 base and J by 5 bases, with 9 bases between them. The CDR3 sequence is 13 residues long. Here the CDR3 DNA reads TGCGCCAGCAGCCAAGGCCCGTTGGACGAGCAGTACTTC. Its translation: CASSQGPLDEQYF.

This chain's CDR3 is CASSFRQGALETQYF. CDR3 DNA: TGTGCCAGCAGCTTTCGACAGGGGGCTTTGGAGACCCAGTACTTC. The V gene is TRBV7-2, the J gene TRBJ2-5; 10 nucleotides align to TRBD1. This CDR3 has 15 residues. Germline lookup yields CDR1 SGHTA and CDR2 FQGNSA. V shed 3 bases, J shed 5 bases, and the junction held 6 bases outside the gene matches.

A few counts support this clone. The chain has TRBV29-1 and TRBJ2-1, with TRBD1 matching 8 bases. The germline gives CDR1 SQVTM, CDR2 ANQGSEA. The CDR3 extends over 12 amino acids. The trim removed 3 bases at V and 8 bases at J, leaving 3 bases unmatched. The DNA of the CDR3 is TGCAGCGTTGACAGGACAGGGTATGAGCAGTTCTTC. This encodes CSVDRTGYEQFF.

The genes are TRBV7-2 and TRBJ2-3; no reliable D call. The CDR3 is made up of 14 amino acids. CDR1 SGHTA and CDR2 FQGNSA come from the germline V gene. V lost 2 bases and J 4 bases, leaving 10 bases between the germline ends. This chain's CDR3 is CASSLSQDADTQYF. The CDR3 bases are TGTGCCAGCAGCTTATCCCAGGATGCAGATACGCAGTATTTT.

The chain recombines TRBV27 with TRBJ2-3, with D perhaps assigned TRBD1 or TRBD2 (6 bases each). V lost 9 bases and J 0 bases, leaving 16 bases between the germline ends. The CDR3 extends over 15 amino acids. The germline CDR1 and CDR2 sequences are MNHEY and SMNVEV (reference sequence). The CDR3 here is CASCSRGASTDTQYF. The CDR3 nucleotides read TGTGCCAGTTGTTCAAGGGGGGCAAGCACAGATACGCAGTATTTT.

The chain carries TRBV6-5 and TRBJ1-6, with 8 bases fitting TRBD1. CDR3 length: 13 amino acids. Trimming removed 7 bases from V and 10 bases from J; junction bases left unmatched: 6. Looked up from germline, CDR1 is MNHEY and CDR2 is SVGAGI. The CDR3 nucleotides read TGTGCCAGCACCTCGACAGGGGCCTCACCCCTCCACTTT. This gives the protein CASTSTGASPLHF.

There are a few counts of this clone. This rearrangement joins TRBV4-3 to TRBJ2-3; 9 bases are a match to TRBD2. Trimming took 1 base from V and 7 from J; bases not matched to a gene: 15. Germline V CDR1 and CDR2: LGHNA, YSLEER. The CDR3 is 18 residues long. CDR3 residues: CASSQAVPSGRTFNTQYF. CDR3 bases: TGCGCCAGCAGCCAAGCTGTACCGAGCGGGAGGACCTTCAATACGCAGTATTTT.

The rearrangement links TRBV7-9 to TRBJ2-7; D gene uncertain. V was pared by 10 bases and J by 0 bases, with 10 bases between. The CDR3 length is 12 residues. Germline CDR1 reads SEHNR; CDR2 reads FQNEAQ (reference sequence). The CDR3 is CAIGLDSYEQYF. The CDR3, as DNA: TGTGCCATCGGGCTGGACTCCTACGAGCAGTACTTC.

This chain joins TRBV5-6 and TRBJ1-1; D gene ambiguous. V lost 1 base and J 1 base, leaving 11 bases between the germline ends. The CDR3 loop spans 15 amino acids. Germline V gene data show CDR1 as SGHDT and CDR2 as YYEEEE. CDR3 sequence reads: CASSLWAPGNTEAFF. Here the CDR3 DNA reads TGTGCCAGCAGCTTGTGGGCGCCGGGGAACACTGAAGCTTTCTTT.